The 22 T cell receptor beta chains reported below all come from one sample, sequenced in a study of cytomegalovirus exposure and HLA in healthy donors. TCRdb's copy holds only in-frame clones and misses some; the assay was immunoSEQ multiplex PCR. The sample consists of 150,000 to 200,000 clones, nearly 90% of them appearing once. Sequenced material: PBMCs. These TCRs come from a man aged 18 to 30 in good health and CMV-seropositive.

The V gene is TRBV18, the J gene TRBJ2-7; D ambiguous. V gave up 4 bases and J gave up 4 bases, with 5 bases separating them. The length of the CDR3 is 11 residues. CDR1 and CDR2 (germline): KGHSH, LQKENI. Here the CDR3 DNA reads TGTGCCAGCTCACTTATTTACGAGCAGTACTTC. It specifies CASSLIYEQYF. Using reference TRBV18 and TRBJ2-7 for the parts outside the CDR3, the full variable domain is NAGVMQNPRHLVRRRGQEARLRCSPMKGHSHVYWYRQLPEEGLKFMVYLQKENIIDESGMPKERFSAEFPKEGPSILRIQQVVRGDSAAYFCASSLIYEQYFGPGTRLTVT.

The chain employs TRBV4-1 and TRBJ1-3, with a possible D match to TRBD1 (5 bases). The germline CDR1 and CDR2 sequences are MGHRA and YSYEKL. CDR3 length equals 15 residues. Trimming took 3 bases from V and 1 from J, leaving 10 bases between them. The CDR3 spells CASSQAPGSGNTIYF. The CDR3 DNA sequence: TGCGCCAGCAGCCAGGCCCCAGGGTCTGGAAACACCATATATTTT.

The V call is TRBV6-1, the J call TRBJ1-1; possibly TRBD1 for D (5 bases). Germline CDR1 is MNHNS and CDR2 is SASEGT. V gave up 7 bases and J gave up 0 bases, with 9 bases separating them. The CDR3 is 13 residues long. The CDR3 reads CASKVTVNTEAFF. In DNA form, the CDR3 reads TGTGCCAGCAAGGTGACAGTGAACACTGAAGCTTTCTTT.

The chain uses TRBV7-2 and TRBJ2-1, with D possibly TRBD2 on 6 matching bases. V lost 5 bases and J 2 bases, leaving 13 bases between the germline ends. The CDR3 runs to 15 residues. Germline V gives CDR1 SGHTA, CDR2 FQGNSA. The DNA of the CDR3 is TGTGCCAGCAGCCCTTTCGGGGGAACCTACAATGAGCAGTTCTTC. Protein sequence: CASSPFGGTYNEQFF.

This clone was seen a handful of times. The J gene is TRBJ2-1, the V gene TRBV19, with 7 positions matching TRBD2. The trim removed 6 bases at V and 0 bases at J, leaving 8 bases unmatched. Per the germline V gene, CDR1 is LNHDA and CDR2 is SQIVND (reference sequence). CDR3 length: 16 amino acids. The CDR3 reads CASSEHSGPSYNEQFF. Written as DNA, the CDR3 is TGTGCCAGTAGCGAACATAGCGGGCCCTCCTACAATGAGCAGTTCTTC.

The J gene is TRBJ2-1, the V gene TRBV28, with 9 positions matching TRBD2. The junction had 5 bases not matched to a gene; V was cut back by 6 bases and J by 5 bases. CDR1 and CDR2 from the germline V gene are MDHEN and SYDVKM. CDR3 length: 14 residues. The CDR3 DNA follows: TGTGCCAGCAGCTCTAGCGGGACAAACAATGAGCAGTTCTTC. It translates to CASSSSGTNNEQFF.

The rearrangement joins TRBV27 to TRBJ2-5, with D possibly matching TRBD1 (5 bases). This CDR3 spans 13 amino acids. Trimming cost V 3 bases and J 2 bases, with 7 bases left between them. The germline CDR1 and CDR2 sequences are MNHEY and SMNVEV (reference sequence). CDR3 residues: CASSFDRQETQYF. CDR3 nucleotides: TGTGCCAGCAGTTTCGACAGACAAGAGACCCAGTACTTC.

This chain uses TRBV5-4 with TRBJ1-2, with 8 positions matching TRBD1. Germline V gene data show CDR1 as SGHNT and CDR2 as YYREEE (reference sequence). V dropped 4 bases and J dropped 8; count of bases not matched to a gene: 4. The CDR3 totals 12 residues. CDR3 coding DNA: TGTGCCAGCAGCCCCGGACAGGGCGGCTACACCTTC. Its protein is CASSPGQGGYTF. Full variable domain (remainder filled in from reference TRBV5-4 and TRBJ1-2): ETGVTQSPTHLIKTRGQQVTLRCSSQSGHNTVSWYQQALGQGPQFIFQYYREEENGRGNFPPRFSGLQFPNYSSELNVNALELDDSALYLCASSPGQGGYTFGSGTRLTVV.

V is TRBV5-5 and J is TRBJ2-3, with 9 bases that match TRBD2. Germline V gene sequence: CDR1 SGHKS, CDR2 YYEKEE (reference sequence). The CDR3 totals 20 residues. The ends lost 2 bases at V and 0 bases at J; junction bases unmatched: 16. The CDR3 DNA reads TGTGCCAGCAGCTTCGGTGTGTGGGCGGGAGGGGGCTACAGCACAGATACGCAGTATTTT. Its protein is CASSFGVWAGGGYSTDTQYF.

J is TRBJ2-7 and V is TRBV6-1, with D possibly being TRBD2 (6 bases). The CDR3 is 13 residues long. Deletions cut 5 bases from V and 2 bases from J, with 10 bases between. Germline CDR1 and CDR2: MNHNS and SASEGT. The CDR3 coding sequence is TGTGCCAGCAGTTATTGGGAGGCCTACGAGCAGTACTTC. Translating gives CASSYWEAYEQYF.

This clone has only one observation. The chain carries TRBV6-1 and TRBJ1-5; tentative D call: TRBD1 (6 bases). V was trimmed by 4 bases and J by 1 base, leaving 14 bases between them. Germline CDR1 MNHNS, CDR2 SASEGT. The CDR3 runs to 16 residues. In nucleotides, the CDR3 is TGTGCCAGCAGTGGCGGACAGACTCTAAGCAATCAGCCCCAGCATTTT. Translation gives CASSGGQTLSNQPQHF.

CDR3: CASKEAGETQYF. The DNA of the CDR3 is TGTGCCAGCAAGGAGGCAGGAGAGACCCAGTACTTC. This sequence joins TRBV2 and TRBJ2-5; weak D call: TRBD2 (5 bases). Per the germline V gene, CDR1 is SNHLY and CDR2 is FYNNEI. The CDR3 runs to 12 residues. V was pared by 7 bases and J by 4 bases, with 10 bases between. The entire variable domain, with the rest obtained from reference TRBV2 and TRBJ2-5, is as follows: EPEVTQTPSHQVTQMGQEVILRCVPISNHLYFYWYRQILGQKVEFLVSFYNNEISEKSEIFDDQFSVERPDGSNFTLKIRSTKLEDSAMYFCASKEAGETQYFGPGTRLLVL.

DNA of the CDR3: TGTGCCAGCAGCTTAACGGGTGCTGGGGGCAACACTGAAGCTTTCTTT. Translation: CASSLTGAGGNTEAFF. The genes are TRBV7-3 and TRBJ1-1; D is perhaps TRBD1 (6 bases). This CDR3 spans 16 amino acids. The V end was cut by 0 bases, the J end by 2 bases, with 13 bases between. Germline CDR1 and CDR2: SGHTA and FQGTGA.

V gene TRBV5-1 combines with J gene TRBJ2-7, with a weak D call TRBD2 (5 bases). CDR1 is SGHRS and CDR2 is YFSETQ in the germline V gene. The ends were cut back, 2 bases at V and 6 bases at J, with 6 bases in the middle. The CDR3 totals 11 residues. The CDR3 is CASSLGGEQYF. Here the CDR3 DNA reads TGCGCCAGCAGCTTAGGAGGCGAGCAGTACTTC.

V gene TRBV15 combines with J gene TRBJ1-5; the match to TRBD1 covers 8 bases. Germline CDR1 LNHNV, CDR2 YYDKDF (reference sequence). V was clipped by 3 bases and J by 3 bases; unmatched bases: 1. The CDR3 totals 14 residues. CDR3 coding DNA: TGTGCCACCAGCAGGGGACAGGACAATCAGCCCCAGCATTTT. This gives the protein CATSRGQDNQPQHF.

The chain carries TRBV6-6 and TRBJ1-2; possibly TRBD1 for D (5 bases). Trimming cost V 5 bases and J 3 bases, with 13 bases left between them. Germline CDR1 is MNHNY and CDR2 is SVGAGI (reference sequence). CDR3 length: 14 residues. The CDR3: CASSLQSGDYGYTF. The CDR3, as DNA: TGTGCCAGCAGTCTACAGTCGGGGGACTATGGCTACACCTTC.

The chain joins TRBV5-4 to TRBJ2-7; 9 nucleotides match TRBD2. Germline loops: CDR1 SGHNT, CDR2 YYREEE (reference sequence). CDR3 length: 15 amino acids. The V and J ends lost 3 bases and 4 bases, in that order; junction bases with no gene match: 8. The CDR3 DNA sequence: TGTGCCAGCAGCTCCGTGACTAGCGGAGAATACGAGCAGTACTTC. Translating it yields CASSSVTSGEYEQYF.

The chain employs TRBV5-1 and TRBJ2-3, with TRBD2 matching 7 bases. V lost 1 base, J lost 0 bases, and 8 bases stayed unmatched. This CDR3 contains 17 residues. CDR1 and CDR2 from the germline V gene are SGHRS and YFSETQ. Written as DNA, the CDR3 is TGCGCCAGCAGCTTGTTTCCTAGCGGTACTAGCACAGATACGCAGTATTTT. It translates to CASSLFPSGTSTDTQYF. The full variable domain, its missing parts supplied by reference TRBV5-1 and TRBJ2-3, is KAGVTQTPRYLIKTRGQQVTLSCSPISGHRSVSWYQQTPGQGLQFLFEYFSETQRNKGNFPGRFSGRQFSNSRSEMNVSTLELGDSALYLCASSLFPSGTSTDTQYFGPGTRLTVL.

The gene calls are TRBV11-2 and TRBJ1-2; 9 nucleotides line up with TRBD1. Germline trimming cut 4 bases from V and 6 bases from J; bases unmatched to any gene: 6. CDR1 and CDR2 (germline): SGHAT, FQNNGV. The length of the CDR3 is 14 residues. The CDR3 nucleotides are TGTGCCAGCAGCTCCCCGGGACAGGGTAATGGCTACACCTTC. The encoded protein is CASSSPGQGNGYTF.

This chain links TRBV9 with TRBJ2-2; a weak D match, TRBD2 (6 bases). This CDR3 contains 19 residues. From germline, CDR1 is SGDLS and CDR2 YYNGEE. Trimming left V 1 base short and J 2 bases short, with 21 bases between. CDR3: CASSVRSGGRLTNTGELFF. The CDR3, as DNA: TGTGCCAGCAGCGTACGTTCAGGAGGGAGGTTAACCAACACCGGGGAGCTGTTTTTT.

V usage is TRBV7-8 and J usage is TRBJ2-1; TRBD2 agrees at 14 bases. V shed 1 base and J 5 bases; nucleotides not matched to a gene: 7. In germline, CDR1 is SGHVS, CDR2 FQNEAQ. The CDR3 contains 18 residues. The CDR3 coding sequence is TGTGCCAGCAGCTTAGTTGTAGGGACTAGCGGGAGACACAATGAGCAGTTCTTC. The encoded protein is CASSLVVGTSGRHNEQFF.

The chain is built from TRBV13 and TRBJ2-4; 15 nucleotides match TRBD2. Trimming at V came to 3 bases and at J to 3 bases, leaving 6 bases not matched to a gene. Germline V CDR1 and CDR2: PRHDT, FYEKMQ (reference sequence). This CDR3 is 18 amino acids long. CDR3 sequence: CASSFGLAGGPDKNIQYF. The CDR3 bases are TGTGCCAGCAGCTTCGGACTAGCGGGAGGGCCGGACAAAAACATTCAGTACTTC.